Listed below are T cell receptor beta chains from one sample, sequenced in a study of cytomegalovirus exposure and HLA in healthy donors. Profiling relied on immunoSEQ multiplex PCR, and the TCRdb table lists in-frame clones only, not all of them. Of around 150,000 clones in the sample, 76% were seen once. Sequencing was done on a sample of PBMCs. The receptors were sampled from a female donor in good health and CMV-seropositive. The CDR3 runs from the conserved cysteine through the conserved F or W. A D gene is named only where the DNA matches it firmly. Part of the rows lack a size; the others show once, few, many or a class for expanded clones.

v_call: TRBV5-4; clone_size: few; j_call: TRBJ2-7; d_call: .; cdr3_nt: TGTGCCAGCAGCGCAGGACTTGCCTACGAGCAGTACTTC; cdr3_aa: CASSAGLAYEQYF
v_call: TRBV25-1; clone_size: .; j_call: TRBJ2-5; d_call: TRBD2; cdr3_nt: TGTGCCAGCAGTGACCCAAAACTAGCGGGAGCTGCAGAGACCCAGTACTTC; cdr3_aa: CASSDPKLAGAAETQYF
v_call: TRBV6-1; clone_size: .; j_call: TRBJ1-1; d_call: .; cdr3_nt: TGTGCCAGCAGTGAGGGGGCGCCGTTAATGAACACTGAAGCTTTCTTT; cdr3_aa: CASSEGAPLMNTEAFF
v_call: TRBV4-1; clone_size: .; j_call: TRBJ2-2; d_call: TRBD2; cdr3_nt: TGCGCCAGCAGCCAAGTTCATATGGGACTAGCTGCCGGGGAGCTGTTTTTT; cdr3_aa: CASSQVHMGLAAGELFF
v_call: TRBV15; clone_size: .; j_call: TRBJ2-3; d_call: .; cdr3_nt: TGTGCCACCAGCAGAGTAGGGGGTTCAGATACGCAGTATTTT; cdr3_aa: CATSRVGGSDTQYF
v_call: TRBV10-1; clone_size: .; j_call: TRBJ1-1; d_call: TRBD1; cdr3_nt: TGCGCCAGCAGTGACCGGACAGGGGGCACTGAAGCTTTCTTT; cdr3_aa: CASSDRTGGTEAFF
v_call: TRBV10-1; clone_size: .; j_call: TRBJ2-7; d_call: .; cdr3_nt: TGCGCCAGCAGTGAGTCCCTGGGGGAGGACGAGCAGTACTTC; cdr3_aa: CASSESLGEDEQYF
v_call: TRBV4-2; clone_size: .; j_call: TRBJ2-1; d_call: TRBD2; cdr3_nt: TGTGCCAGCAGCCAAGATACGGCTAGCGGGGGGGCGCTGAAGCAGTTCTTC; cdr3_aa: CASSQDTASGGALKQFF
v_call: TRBV10-3; clone_size: .; j_call: TRBJ2-7; d_call: .; cdr3_nt: TGTGCCATCAGTGAGCCGAGTGAGGGCGGGGACTACGAGCAGTACTTC; cdr3_aa: CAISEPSEGGDYEQYF
v_call: TRBV5-1; clone_size: .; j_call: TRBJ1-6; d_call: TRBD1; cdr3_nt: TGCGCCAGCAGCGGGGACAGCTCCTATAATTCACCCCTCCACTTT; cdr3_aa: CASSGDSSYNSPLHF
v_call: TRBV7-7; clone_size: .; j_call: TRBJ2-1; d_call: .; cdr3_nt: TGTGCCAGCAGCCGGCTGGACAGCAACAATGAGCAGTTCTTC; cdr3_aa: CASSRLDSNNEQFF
v_call: TRBV7-6; clone_size: few; j_call: TRBJ2-7; d_call: TRBD2; cdr3_nt: TGTGCCAGCAGCTTAGCGGGAGGGCCCTACGAGCAGTACTTC; cdr3_aa: CASSLAGGPYEQYF
v_call: TRBV7-9; clone_size: .; j_call: TRBJ2-5; d_call: TRBD1; cdr3_nt: TGTGCCAGCACTTCGCAATCCGGACAGGGCCAGACCCAGTACTTC; cdr3_aa: CASTSQSGQGQTQYF
v_call: TRBV2; clone_size: .; j_call: TRBJ1-3; d_call: TRBD1; cdr3_nt: TGTGCCAGCACAGGGGACAGGAGAAACACCATATATTTT; cdr3_aa: CASTGDRRNTIYF
v_call: TRBV30; clone_size: .; j_call: TRBJ2-3; d_call: .; cdr3_nt: TGTGCCTGGAGTCGTGACATAGATACGCAGTATTTT; cdr3_aa: CAWSRDIDTQYF
v_call: TRBV9; clone_size: .; j_call: TRBJ1-2; d_call: .; cdr3_nt: TGTGCCAGCAGCATCGGACTGACCTATGGCTACACCTTC; cdr3_aa: CASSIGLTYGYTF
v_call: TRBV7-9; clone_size: .; j_call: TRBJ2-7; d_call: TRBD2; cdr3_nt: TGTGCCAGCAGCTTAGATTCTAGCGGGACCTACGAGCAGTACTTC; cdr3_aa: CASSLDSSGTYEQYF
v_call: TRBV18; clone_size: many; j_call: TRBJ2-2; d_call: TRBD1; cdr3_nt: TGTGCCAGCTCACCACCCCTGGGCCGACAGGGCGCCGGGGAGCTGTTTTTT; cdr3_aa: CASSPPLGRQGAGELFF
v_call: TRBV6-1; clone_size: .; j_call: TRBJ2-5; d_call: .; cdr3_nt: TGTGCCAGCAGTGAGTTAGTGGGGGCCGGGGAGACCCAGTACTTC; cdr3_aa: CASSELVGAGETQYF
v_call: TRBV2; clone_size: .; j_call: TRBJ2-3; d_call: .; cdr3_nt: TGTGCCAGCATGCGGGGCAGCACAGATACGCAGTATTTT; cdr3_aa: CASMRGSTDTQYF
v_call: TRBV10-2; clone_size: .; j_call: TRBJ1-5; d_call: .; cdr3_nt: TGCGCCAGCAGTCAGGGTCTAAATCAGCCCCAGCATTTT; cdr3_aa: CASSQGLNQPQHF
v_call: TRBV5-1; clone_size: .; j_call: TRBJ1-1; d_call: TRBD1; cdr3_nt: TGCGCCAGCAGCCGGGGGCCAGGGGGGAACACTGAAGCTTTCTTT; cdr3_aa: CASSRGPGGNTEAFF
v_call: TRBV27; clone_size: .; j_call: TRBJ2-7; d_call: TRBD2; cdr3_nt: TGTGCCAGCAGTTTCCGGGGGGGCTTCACTCTTGAGCAGTACTTC; cdr3_aa: CASSFRGGFTLEQYF